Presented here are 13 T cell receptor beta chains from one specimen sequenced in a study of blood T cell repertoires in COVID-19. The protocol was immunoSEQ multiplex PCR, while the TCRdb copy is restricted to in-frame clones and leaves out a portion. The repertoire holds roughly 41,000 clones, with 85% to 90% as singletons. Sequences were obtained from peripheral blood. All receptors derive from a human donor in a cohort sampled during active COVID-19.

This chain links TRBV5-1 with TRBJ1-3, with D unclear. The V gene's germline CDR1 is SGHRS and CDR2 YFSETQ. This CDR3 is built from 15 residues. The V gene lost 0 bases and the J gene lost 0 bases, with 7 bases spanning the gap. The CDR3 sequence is CASSLGLGSGNTIYF. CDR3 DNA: TGCGCCAGCAGCTTGGGACTGGGCTCTGGAAACACCATATATTTT.

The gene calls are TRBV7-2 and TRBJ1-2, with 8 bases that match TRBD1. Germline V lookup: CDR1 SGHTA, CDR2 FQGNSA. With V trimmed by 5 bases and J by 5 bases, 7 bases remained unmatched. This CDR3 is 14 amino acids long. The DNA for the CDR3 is TGTGCCAGCAGCGTCGGACAGGGAATATATGGCTACACCTTC. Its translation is CASSVGQGIYGYTF. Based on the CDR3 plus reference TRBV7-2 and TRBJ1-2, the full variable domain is GAGVSQSPSNKVTEKGKDVELRCDPISGHTALYWYRQSLGQGLEFLIYFQGNSAPDKSGLPSDRFSAERTGGSVSTLTIQRTQQEDSAVYLCASSVGQGIYGYTFGSGTRLTVV.

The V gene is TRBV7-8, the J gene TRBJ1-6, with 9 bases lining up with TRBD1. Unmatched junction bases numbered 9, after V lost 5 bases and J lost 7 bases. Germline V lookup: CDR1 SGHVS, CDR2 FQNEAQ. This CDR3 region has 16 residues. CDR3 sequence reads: CASSPLADRGNSPLHF. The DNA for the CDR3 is TGTGCCAGCAGCCCCCTAGCCGACAGGGGGAATTCACCCCTCCACTTT.

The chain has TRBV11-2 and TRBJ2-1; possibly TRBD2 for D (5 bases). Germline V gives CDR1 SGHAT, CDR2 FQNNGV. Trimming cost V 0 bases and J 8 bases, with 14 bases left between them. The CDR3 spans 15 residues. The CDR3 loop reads CASSLEDSRMDEQFF. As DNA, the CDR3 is TGTGCCAGCAGCTTAGAGGACTCGCGCATGGATGAGCAGTTCTTC.

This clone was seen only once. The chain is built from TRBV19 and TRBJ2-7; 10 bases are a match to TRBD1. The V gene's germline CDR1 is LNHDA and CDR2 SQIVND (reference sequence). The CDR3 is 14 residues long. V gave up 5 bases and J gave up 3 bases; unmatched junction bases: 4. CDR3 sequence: CASSAGTGVYEQYF. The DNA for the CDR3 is TGTGCCAGTAGTGCCGGGACAGGGGTCTACGAGCAGTACTTC.

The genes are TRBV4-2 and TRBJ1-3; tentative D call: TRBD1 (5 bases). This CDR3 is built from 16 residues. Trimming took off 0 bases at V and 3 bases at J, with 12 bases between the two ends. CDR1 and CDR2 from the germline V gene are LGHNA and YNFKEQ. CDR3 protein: CASSQDQGAGGNTIYF. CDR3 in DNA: TGTGCCAGCAGCCAAGATCAAGGGGCTGGTGGAAACACCATATATTTT.

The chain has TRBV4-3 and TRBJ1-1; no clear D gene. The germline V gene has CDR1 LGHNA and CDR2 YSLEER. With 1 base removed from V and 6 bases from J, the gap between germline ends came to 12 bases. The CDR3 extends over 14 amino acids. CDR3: CASSQGSLVSEAFF. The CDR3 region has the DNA TGCGCCAGCAGCCAAGGTAGTCTCGTATCTGAAGCTTTCTTT.

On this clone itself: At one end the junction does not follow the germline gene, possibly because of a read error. The CDR3 here is CASSIQRTGASEAFF. As DNA, the CDR3 is TGCGCCAGCAGCATTCAACGGACAGGGGCCTCTGAGGCTTTCTTT. The gene calls are TRBV5-1 and TRBJ1-1; TRBD1 agrees at 9 bases. This CDR3 is built from 15 residues. Germline values: CDR1 SGHRS, CDR2 YFSETQ.

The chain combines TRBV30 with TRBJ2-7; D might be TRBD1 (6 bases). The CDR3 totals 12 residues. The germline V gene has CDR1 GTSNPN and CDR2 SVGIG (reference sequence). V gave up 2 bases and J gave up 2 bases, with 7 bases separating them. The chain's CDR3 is CAWSRDTYEQYF. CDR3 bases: TGTGCCTGGAGTCGGGACACCTACGAGCAGTACTTC.

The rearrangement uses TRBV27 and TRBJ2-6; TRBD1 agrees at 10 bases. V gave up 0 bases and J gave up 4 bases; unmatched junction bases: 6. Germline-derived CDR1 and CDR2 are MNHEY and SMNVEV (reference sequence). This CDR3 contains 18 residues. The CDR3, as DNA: TGTGCCAGCAGTTTATCAGGGACAGGGGTCTCCGGGGCCAACGTCCTGACTTTC. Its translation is CASSLSGTGVSGANVLTF.

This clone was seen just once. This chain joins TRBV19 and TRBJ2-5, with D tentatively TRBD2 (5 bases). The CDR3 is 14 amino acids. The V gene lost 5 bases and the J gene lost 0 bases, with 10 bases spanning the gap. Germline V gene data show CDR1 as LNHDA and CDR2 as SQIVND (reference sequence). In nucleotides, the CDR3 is TGTGCCAGTAGTCTCCGAGCGGACCAAGAGACCCAGTACTTC. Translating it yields CASSLRADQETQYF.

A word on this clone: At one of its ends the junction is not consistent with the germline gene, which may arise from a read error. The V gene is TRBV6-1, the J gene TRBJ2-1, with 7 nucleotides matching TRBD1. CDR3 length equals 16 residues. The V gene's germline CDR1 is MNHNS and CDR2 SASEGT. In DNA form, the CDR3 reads TGTGCCAGCAGGGAAGGACTGGTCGAGGGGGCCAATGAGCAGTTCTTC. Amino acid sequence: CASREGLVEGANEQFF.

The CDR3 DNA reads as TGTGCCAGTAGTATCCGGACAGGGGGCGGGCACGAGCAGTACTTC. Amino acids: CASSIRTGGGHEQYF. This sequence joins TRBV19 and TRBJ2-7; 11 bases match TRBD1. Germline V lookup: CDR1 LNHDA, CDR2 SQIVND (reference sequence). CDR3 length: 15 residues. With 3 bases clipped from V and 5 bases from J, the junction kept 6 bases outside the gene matches.